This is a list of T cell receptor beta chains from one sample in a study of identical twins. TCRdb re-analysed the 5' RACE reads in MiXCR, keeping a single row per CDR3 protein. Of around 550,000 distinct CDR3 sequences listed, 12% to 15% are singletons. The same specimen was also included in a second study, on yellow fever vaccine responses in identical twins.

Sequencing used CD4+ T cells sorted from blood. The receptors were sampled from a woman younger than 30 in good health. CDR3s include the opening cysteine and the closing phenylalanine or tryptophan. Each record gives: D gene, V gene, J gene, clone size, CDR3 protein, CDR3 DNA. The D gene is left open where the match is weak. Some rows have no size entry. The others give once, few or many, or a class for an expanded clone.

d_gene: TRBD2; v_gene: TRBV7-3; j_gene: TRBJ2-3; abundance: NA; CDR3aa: CASSLRLAGGDTQYF; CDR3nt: TGTGCCAGCAGCTTACGACTAGCGGGAGGTGATACGCAGTATTTT
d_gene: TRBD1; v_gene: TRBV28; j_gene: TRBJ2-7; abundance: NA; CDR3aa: CASSSPGDRGYEQYF; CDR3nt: TGTGCCAGCAGTTCCCCGGGGGACAGGGGGTACGAGCAGTACTTC
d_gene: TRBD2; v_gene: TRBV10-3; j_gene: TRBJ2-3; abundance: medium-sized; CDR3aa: CAISDGAGPDTQYF; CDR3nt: TGTGCCATCAGTGATGGAGCGGGACCAGATACGCAGTATTTT
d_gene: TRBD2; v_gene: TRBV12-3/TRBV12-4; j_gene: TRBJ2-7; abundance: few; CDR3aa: CASSSNGRRYEQYF; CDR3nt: TGTGCCAGCAGTTCGAACGGGAGGCGTTACGAGCAGTACTTC
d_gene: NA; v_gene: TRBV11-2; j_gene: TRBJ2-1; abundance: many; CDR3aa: CASSLIQGYNEQFF; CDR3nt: TGTGCCAGCAGCTTAATACAGGGTTACAATGAGCAGTTCTTC
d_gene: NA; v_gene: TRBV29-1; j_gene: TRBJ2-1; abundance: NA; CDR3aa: CSVDAIVGNEQFF; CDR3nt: TGCAGCGTTGACGCGATCGTGGGCAATGAGCAGTTCTTC
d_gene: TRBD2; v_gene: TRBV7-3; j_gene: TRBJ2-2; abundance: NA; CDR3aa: CASSLTGGSNTGELFF; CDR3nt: TGTGCCAGCAGCTTAACCGGGGGGTCGAACACCGGGGAGCTGTTTTTT
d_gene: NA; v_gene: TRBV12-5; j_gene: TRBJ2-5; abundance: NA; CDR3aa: CASGLDPLMYF; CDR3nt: TGTGCTAGTGGTTTGGACCCCCTAATGTACTTC
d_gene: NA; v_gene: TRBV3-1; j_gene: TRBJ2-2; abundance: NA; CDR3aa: CASSQEGGRTNTGELFF; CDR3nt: TGTGCCAGCAGCCAAGAAGGAGGGAGGACGAACACCGGGGAGCTGTTTTTT
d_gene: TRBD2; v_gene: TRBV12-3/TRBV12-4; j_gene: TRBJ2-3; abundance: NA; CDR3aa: CASCLVGTSGGARVDTQYF; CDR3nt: TGTGCCAGCTGTTTAGTCGGGACTAGCGGGGGCGCTCGGGTAGATACGCAGTATTTT
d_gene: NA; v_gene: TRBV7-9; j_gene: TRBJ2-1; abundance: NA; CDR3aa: CASSHEPGNNEQFF; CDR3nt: TGTGCCAGCAGCCACGAGCCCGGGAACAATGAGCAGTTCTTC
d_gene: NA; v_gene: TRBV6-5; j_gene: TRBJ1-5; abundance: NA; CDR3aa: CASSYNSAGQPQHF; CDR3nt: TGTGCCAGCAGTTACAACAGTGCGGGGCAGCCCCAGCATTTT
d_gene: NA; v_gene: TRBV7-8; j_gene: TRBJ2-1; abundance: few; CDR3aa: CASSALWGEQFF; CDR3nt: TGTGCCAGCAGCGCCCTTTGGGGTGAGCAGTTCTTC
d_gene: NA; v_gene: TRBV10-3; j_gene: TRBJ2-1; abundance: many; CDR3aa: CAISGQHEGTYNEQFF; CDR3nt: TGTGCCATCAGTGGACAACACGAGGGTACCTACAATGAGCAGTTCTTC
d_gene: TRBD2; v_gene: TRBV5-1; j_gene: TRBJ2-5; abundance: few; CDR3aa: CASSHTSGLLQETQYF; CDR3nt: TGCGCCAGCAGCCACACTAGCGGTTTACTCCAAGAGACCCAGTACTTC
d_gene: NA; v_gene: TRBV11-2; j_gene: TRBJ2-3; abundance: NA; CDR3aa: CASSRVGGWDTDTQYF; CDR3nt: TGTGCCAGCAGCCGCGTTGGGGGGTGGGACACAGATACGCAGTATTTT
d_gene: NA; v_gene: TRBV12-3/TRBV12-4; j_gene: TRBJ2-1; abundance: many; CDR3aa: CASSLAAYSIDEQFF; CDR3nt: TGTGCCAGCAGTTTAGCGGCTTACAGCATCGATGAGCAGTTCTTC
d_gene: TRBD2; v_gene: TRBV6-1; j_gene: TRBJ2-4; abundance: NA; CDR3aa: CASTDAGGASNIQYF; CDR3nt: TGTGCCAGCACCGATGCGGGGGGCGCGAGTAACATTCAGTACTTC
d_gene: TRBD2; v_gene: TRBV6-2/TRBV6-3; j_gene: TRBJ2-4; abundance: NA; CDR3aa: CASSPLSGRTPDLAKNIQYF; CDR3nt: TGTGCCAGCAGTCCTCTTAGCGGGAGGACCCCCGATTTAGCCAAAAACATTCAGTACTTC
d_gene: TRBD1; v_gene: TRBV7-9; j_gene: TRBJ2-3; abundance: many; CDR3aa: CASSLDGTATDTQYF; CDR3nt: TGTGCCAGCAGCTTAGATGGGACAGCCACAGATACGCAGTATTTT